This T cell receptor (beta chain) was obtained from a study of PD-1 blockade in classical Hodgkin lymphoma. On the study more broadly: Once every 2 weeks, patients received intravenous nivolumab at 3 mg/kg. Overall study results and limits: Unlike CD8+ TCR diversity, which did not rise significantly by C4D1, CD4+ TCR diversity did. Newly diagnosed patients had baseline TCR diversity that was reportedly lower than that of healthy donors. Exclusion was the outcome for patients who began nivolumab under 1 year after ASCT.

CDR1 MDHEN and CDR2 SYDVKM come from the germline V gene. Trimming stripped 2 bases from V and 9 bases from J, with 7 bases between. The CDR3 is made up of 11 amino acids. Sequencing was performed with immunoSEQ multiplex PCR; in TCRdb, only in-frame clones are kept and a portion is missing. Among under 15,000 clones listed, about 80% were seen once. Every one of the patients relapsed after autologous stem cell transplantation (brentuximab vedotin exposure was variable). In this sample, this clone turned up a few times. Its target is unknown. The sequence derives from a human donor with classical Hodgkin lymphoma. This material consisted of peripheral blood mononuclear cells (PBMCs), taken at baseline. The V gene is TRBV28, the J gene TRBJ1-2; D possibly corresponds to TRBD1 (6 bases). CDR3 amino acids: CASSLQGSYTF. Written as DNA, the CDR3 is TGTGCCAGCAGTTTACAGGGGAGCTACACCTTC.